The text below deals with one T cell receptor (beta chain). What it binds is unknown. Data came from immunoSEQ multiplex PCR; TCRdb stores just in-frame clones and leaves some out. This sample has 2,500,000 or so clones, with 80% to 95% found just once. Germline assignment: CDR1 MGHRA and CDR2 YSYEKL. V shed 4 bases, J shed 0 bases, and the junction held 8 bases outside the gene matches. The length of the CDR3 is 16 residues. These data are taken from a study of shared clonotypes between healthy human individuals. Study-level points and caveats: The naive CD4 repertoires of several donors were compared, and around 5% of clonotypes were shared.

The sequence derives from a man between 18 and 35 years old in good health. Some clones in this sample may be carry-over from other donors' samples. Sequenced: naive CD4+ T cells from PBMCs. Noted subset: CD45RA+ positively selected. The chain is built from TRBV4-1 and TRBJ2-7; 8 bases are a match to TRBD2. The CDR3 DNA reads TGCGCCAGCAGCCCCTCGGTCGCGGGAGGCTCCTACGAGCAGTACTTC. Amino acids: CASSPSVAGGSYEQYF.